This entry describes one T cell receptor (beta chain). The antigen remains unidentified. Given the absence of the conserved phenylalanine or tryptophan at the CDR3 end, a read error is likely. TCRdb recomputed calls from the reads with MiXCR, one row per CDR3 protein. The sample carries about 490,000 distinct CDR3 sequences, around a quarter recorded once. The record originates from a study of T cell repertoires in cytomegalovirus infection. On the study more broadly: Matching HLA type, along with CMV infection, was indicated by public TCR beta signatures.

Points from the study as a whole: Cumulative public TCR beta family frequency identified CMV carriers with the relevant HLA. Ex vivo, HLA-C-restricted CMV-specific TCR beta clonotypes prevailed over the rest of the response.

The CDR3 consists of 17 residues. Germline V lookup: CDR1 MGHRA, CDR2 YSYEKL. This TCR derives from a human donor in good health (CMV status not recorded). Some clones in this sample may be carry-over from other donors' samples. Sequencing used PBMCs. This chain uses TRBV4-1 with TRBJ1-6, with D possibly TRBD1 on 5 matching bases. The CDR3 DNA is TGCGCCAGCAGCCAAGATGGATCGAACAGGAATAATTCGCCCCTCCACTCT. Translation: CASSQDGSNRNNSPLHS.